This T cell receptor beta chain is from a study of T cell responses to AZD1222 COVID-19 vaccine (dated by TCRdb to about 2021). Looking at the study overall: AZD1222 recipients whose second dose came at about 4 weeks and those whose second dose came at about 12 weeks were combined into one group, since spike-specific TCR depth and breadth did not differ between the two schedules. A total of more than 230 trial participants underwent TCR sequencing, of whom some 200 had received two doses of AZD1222 and some 25 had received two doses of the MenACWY control vaccine. Trial participants were enrolled by age into 18-55, 56-69 and 70-plus year subgroups, with 148, 28 and 57 TCR-sequenced participants respectively.

The time point label of this sample denotes: baseline before first vaccination. Vaccinee samples came from UK trials COV001 and COV002, including a single-blind randomized controlled phase 2/3 trial of AZD1222 (ChAdOx1 nCoV-19) in healthy adults. Trial participant PBMC samples were collected at day 0 and day 28 after the second dose for TCRbeta chain sequencing. A word on this clone: The clone's antigen remains unknown. Qualities for individual bases were not recorded, and no much larger clone is one base off.

Trimming takes 7 bases from V and 3 bases from J, and the germline ends sit 15 bases apart. The CDR3 holds 15 amino acids from the cysteine to the phenylalanine. The entry retains the CDR3 DNA only, 45 bases that are in frame from base 1. CDR1 SEHNR and CDR2 FQNEAQ are derived from the germline V gene (reference sequence). The paper's findings and limits, for the study overall: Epitopes outside the regions mutated in the B.1.351 and B.1.1.7 variants were reportedly recognized by nearly half of the unique spike-specific TCRs. Because no samples from the day 14 peak response were available, repertoires could be characterized only after the peak T cell response. The whole spike protein was spanned by vaccine-associated CD4 TCRs, and dominant responses were seen in regions 160-218 and 743-854. Conclusions about previously exposed vaccinees are limited, since just six AZD1222 recipients were seropositive for SARS-CoV-2 at baseline. A significant rise in spike-specific TCR breadth and depth was observed after two AZD1222 doses relative to day 0 and relative to MenACWY recipients. The 56-69-year group was small, and its depth increase did not reach significance, likely because of low power. Participants were mostly white British, with more females than males. The authors suggested clonal diversity may have been underestimated.

The CDR3 regions of human TCRbeta chains were subjected to immunosequencing. As for how the authors treated the data: Repertoire TCRs were checked for matches against a reference library of SARS-CoV-2-specific TCRs that had been generated using the MIRA antigen-specificity platform. Breadth was defined as the fraction of unique TCRs that were SARS-CoV-2-associated. Depth was defined as the fraction of total T cells that were SARS-CoV-2-associated. Each spike-specific TCR was assigned to its reactive spike region and to a CD4 or CD8 class using the MIRA data. Log10-transformed breadth and depth values were compared by one-way ANOVA with Sidak's multiple comparisons tests. Held by TCRdb, this immuneACCESS table contains in-frame sequences only and omits some clones. Under half of the omission traces to an unresolved V gene where checked; the cause of the rest is unknown. V and J calls and clone size follow that table, whereas D and trimming were derived from the DNA. Here the sample has about 120,000 clones; roughly 90% occur a single time. The ten biggest clones cover roughly 4% of the sample.

The chain couples TRBV7-9 to TRBJ2-2, with the D gene too uncertain to name. The sample consisted of peripheral blood, taken on day 0 of AZD1222 vaccination. The TCR comes from an adult in good health. The encoded CDR3 is CASNSGLAHTGELFF. The nucleotide sequence is given as TGTGCCAGCAACTCTGGGCTGGCACACACCGGGGAGCTGTTTTTT.